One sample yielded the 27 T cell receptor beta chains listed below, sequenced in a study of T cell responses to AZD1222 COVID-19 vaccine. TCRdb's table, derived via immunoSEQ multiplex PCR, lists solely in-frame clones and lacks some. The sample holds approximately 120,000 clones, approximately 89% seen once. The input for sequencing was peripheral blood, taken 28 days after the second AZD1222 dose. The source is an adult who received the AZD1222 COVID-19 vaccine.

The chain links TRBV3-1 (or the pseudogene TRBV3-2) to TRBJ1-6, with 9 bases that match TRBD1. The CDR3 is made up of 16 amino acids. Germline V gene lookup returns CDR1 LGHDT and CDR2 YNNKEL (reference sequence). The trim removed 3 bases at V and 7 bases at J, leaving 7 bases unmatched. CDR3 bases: TGTGCCAGCAGCCATCACGGACAGGGGCTAAATTCACCCCTCCACTTT. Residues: CASSHHGQGLNSPLHF.

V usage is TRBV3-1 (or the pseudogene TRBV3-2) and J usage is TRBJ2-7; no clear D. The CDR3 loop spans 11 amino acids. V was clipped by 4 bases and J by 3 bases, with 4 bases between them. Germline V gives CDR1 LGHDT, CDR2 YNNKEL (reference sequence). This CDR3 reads CASSLHYEQYF. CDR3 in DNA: TGTGCCAGCAGCCTTCACTACGAGCAGTACTTC.

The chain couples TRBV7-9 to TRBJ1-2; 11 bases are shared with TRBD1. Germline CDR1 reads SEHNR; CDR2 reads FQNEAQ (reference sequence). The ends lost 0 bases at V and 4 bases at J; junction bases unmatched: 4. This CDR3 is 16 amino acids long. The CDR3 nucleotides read TGTGCCAGCAGCTTAGCCGGGACAGGGGGGGCCTATGGCTACACCTTC. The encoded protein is CASSLAGTGGAYGYTF.

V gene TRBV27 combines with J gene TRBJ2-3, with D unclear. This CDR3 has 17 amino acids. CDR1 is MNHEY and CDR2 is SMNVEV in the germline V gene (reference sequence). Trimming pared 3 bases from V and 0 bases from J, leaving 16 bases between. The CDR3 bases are TGTGCCAGCAGTTTGACACTCCCAACAAGAAGCACAGATACGCAGTATTTT. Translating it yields CASSLTLPTRSTDTQYF.

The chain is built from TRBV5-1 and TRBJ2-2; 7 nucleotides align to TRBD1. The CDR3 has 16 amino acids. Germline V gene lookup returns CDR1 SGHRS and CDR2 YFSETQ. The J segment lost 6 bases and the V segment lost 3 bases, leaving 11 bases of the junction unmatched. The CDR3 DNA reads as TGCGCCAGCAGCTGGACAAACAGGGGTGGGGCCGGGGAGCTGTTTTTT. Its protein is CASSWTNRGGAGELFF.

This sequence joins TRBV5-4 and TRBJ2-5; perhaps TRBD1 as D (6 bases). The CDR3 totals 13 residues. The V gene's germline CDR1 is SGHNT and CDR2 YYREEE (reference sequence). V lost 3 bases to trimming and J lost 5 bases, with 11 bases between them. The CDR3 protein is CASSSRGSETQYF. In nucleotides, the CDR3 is TGTGCCAGCAGCTCCAGGGGATCGGAGACCCAGTACTTC.

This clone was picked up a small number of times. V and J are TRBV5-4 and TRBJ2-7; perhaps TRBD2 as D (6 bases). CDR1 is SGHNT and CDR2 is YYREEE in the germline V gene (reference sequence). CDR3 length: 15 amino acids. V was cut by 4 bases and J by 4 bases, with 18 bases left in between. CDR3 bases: TGTGCCAGCAGCCCCGGGCGGCCGGGGGTTTACGAGCAGTACTTC. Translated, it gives CASSPGRPGVYEQYF. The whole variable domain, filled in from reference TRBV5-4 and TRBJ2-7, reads ETGVTQSPTHLIKTRGQQVTLRCSSQSGHNTVSWYQQALGQGPQFIFQYYREEENGRGNFPPRFSGLQFPNYSSELNVNALELDDSALYLCASSPGRPGVYEQYFGPGTRLTVT.

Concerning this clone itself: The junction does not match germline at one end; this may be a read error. For the CDR3, the DNA is TGTGCCAGCAGCGAAGCCTTCACCTACGAGCAGTACTTC. The encoded protein is CASSEAFTYEQYF. The genes are TRBV2 and TRBJ2-7; D is uncertain. Germline V gene sequence: CDR1 SNHLY, CDR2 FYNNEI. CDR3 length equals 13 residues.

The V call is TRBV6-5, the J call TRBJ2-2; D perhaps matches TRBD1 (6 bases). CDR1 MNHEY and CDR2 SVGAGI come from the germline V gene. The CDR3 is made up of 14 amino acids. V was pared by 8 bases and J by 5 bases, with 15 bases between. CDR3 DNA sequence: TGTGCCAGCCAGGGAGACAGGCTGACCGGGGAGCTGTTTTTT. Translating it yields CASQGDRLTGELFF.

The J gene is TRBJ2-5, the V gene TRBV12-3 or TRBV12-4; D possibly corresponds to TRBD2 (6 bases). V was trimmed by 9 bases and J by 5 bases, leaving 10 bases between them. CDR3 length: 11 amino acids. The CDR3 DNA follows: TGTGCCAGTGGACGGGGGGAGACCCAGTACTTC. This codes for CASGRGETQYF.

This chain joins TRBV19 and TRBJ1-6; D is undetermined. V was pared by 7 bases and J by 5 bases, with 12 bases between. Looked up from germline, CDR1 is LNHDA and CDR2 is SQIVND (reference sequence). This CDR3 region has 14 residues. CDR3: CASTSSADNSPLHF. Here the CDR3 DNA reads TGTGCCAGTACGTCCTCGGCAGATAATTCACCCCTCCACTTT.

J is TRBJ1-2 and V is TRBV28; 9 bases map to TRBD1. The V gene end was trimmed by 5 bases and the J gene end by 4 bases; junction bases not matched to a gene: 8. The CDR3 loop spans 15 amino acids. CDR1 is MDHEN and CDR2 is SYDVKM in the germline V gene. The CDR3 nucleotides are TGTGCCAGCAGTCAAGGGGACAGGGTCGGCTATGGCTACACCTTC. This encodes CASSQGDRVGYGYTF.

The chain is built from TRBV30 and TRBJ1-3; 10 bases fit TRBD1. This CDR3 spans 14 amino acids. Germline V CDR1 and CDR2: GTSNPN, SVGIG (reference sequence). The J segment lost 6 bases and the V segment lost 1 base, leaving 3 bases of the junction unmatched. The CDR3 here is CAWSGGTGANTIYF. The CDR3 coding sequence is TGTGCCTGGAGTGGGGGGACAGGGGCAAACACCATATATTTT.

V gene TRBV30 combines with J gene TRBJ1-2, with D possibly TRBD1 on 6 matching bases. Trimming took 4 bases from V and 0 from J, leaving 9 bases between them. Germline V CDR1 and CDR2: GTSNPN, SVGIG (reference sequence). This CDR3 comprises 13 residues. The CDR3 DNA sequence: TGTGCCTGGACCGAGGGGGCTAACTATGGCTACACCTTC. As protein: CAWTEGANYGYTF.

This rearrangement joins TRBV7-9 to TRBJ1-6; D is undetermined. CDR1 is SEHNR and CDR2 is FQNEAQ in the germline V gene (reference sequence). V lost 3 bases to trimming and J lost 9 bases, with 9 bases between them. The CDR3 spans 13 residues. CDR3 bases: TGTGCCAGCAGCTTTCCCGGTCTTTCACCCCTCCACTTT. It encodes CASSFPGLSPLHF.

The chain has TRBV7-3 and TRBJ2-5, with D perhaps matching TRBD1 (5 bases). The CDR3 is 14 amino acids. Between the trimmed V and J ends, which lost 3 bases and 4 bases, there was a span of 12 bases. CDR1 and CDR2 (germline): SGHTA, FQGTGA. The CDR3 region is CASSLGQVGETQYF. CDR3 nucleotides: TGTGCCAGCAGCTTGGGGCAGGTGGGAGAGACCCAGTACTTC. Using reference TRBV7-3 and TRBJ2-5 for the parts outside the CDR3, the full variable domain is GAGVSQTPSNKVTEKGKYVELRCDPISGHTALYWYRQSLGQGPEFLIYFQGTGAADDSGLPNDRFFAVRPEGSVSTLKIQRTERGDSAVYLCASSLGQVGETQYFGPGTRLLVL.

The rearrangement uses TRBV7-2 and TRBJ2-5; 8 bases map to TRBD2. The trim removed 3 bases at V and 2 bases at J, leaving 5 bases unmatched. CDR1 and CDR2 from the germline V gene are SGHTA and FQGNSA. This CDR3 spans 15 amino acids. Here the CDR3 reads CASSFGAGEQETQYF. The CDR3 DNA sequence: TGTGCCAGCAGCTTCGGAGCGGGGGAACAAGAGACCCAGTACTTC.

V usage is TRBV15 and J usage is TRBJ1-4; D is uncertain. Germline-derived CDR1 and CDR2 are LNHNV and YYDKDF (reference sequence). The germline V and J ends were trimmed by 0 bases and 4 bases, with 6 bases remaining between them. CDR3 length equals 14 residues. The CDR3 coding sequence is TGTGCCACCAGCAGAGATGCGGTTAATGAAAAACTGTTTTTT. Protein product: CATSRDAVNEKLFF.

CDR3 coding DNA: TGTGCCAGCAGCCAATTCTCTAATCAGCCCCAGCATTTT. It codes for CASSQFSNQPQHF. This chain uses TRBV4-2 with TRBJ1-5; D gene uncertain. The CDR3 extends over 13 amino acids. The V gene's germline CDR1 is LGHNA and CDR2 YNFKEQ. V was trimmed by 2 bases and J by 4 bases, leaving 6 bases between them.

The CDR3 DNA reads as TGTGCCAGTACTGGACGGGCTAACTATGGCTACACCTTC. Amino acids: CASTGRANYGYTF. This sequence joins TRBV6-5 and TRBJ1-2; D uncertain. Trimming shortened V by 9 bases and J by 0 bases, and 11 bases separated the two germline ends. The V gene's germline CDR1 is MNHEY and CDR2 SVGAGI. CDR3 length equals 13 residues.

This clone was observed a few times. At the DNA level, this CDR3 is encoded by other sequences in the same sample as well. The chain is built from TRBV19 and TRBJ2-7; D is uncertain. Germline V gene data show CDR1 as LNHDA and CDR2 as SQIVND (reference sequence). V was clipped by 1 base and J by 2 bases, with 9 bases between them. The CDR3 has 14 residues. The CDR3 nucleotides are TGTGCCAGTAGTATAGGTGGAATGGCCTACGAGCAGTACTTC. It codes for CASSIGGMAYEQYF. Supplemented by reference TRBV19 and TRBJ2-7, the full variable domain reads DGGITQSPKYLFRKEGQNVTLSCEQNLNHDAMYWYRQDPGQGLRLIYYSQIVNDFQKGDIAEGYSVSREKKESFPLTVTSAQKNPTAFYLCASSIGGMAYEQYFGPGTRLTVT.

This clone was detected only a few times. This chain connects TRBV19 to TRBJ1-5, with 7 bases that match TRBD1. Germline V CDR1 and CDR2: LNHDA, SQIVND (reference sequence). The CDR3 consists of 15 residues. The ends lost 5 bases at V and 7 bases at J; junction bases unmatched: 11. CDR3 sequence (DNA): TGTGCCAGTAGTCTCCCGACAGGGCGCGGACAGCCCCAGCATTTT. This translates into CASSLPTGRGQPQHF.

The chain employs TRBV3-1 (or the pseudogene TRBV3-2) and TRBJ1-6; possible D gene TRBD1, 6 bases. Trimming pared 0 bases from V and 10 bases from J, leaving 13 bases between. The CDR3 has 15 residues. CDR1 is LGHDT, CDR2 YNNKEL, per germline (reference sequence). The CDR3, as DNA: TGTGCCAGCAGCCAAGACGGCATGGGGGCCTCACCCCTCCACTTT. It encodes CASSQDGMGASPLHF.

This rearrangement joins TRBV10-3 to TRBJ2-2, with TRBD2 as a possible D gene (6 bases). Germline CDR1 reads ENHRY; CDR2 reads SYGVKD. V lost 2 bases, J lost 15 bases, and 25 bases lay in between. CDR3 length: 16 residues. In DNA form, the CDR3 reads TGTGCCATCAGTGAGAGACTAGTAGACACCGGGCGGGTGGTGTTTTTT. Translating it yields CAISERLVDTGRVVFF.

The CDR3 sequence: CASSLTGGPRTTEAFF. The CDR3 bases are TGTGCCAGCAGCCTTACAGGGGGCCCCAGAACGACTGAAGCTTTCTTT. The chain couples TRBV5-5 to TRBJ1-1, with 9 bases matching TRBD1. Germline lookup yields CDR1 SGHKS and CDR2 YYEKEE (reference sequence). The ends lost 4 bases at V and 5 bases at J; junction bases unmatched: 12. This CDR3 has 16 residues. The entire variable domain, with the rest obtained from reference TRBV5-5 and TRBJ1-1, is as follows: DAGVTQSPTHLIKTRGQQVTLRCSPISGHKSVSWYQQVLGQGPQFIFQYYEKEERGRGNFPDRFSARQFPNYSSELNVNALLLGDSALYLCASSLTGGPRTTEAFFGQGTRLTVV.

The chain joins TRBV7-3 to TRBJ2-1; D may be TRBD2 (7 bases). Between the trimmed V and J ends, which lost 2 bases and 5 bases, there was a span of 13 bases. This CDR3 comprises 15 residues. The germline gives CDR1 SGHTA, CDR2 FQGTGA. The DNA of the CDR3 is TGTGCCAGCAGCTTATGGCGGGGGCCCGACAATGAGCAGTTCTTC. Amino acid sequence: CASSLWRGPDNEQFF. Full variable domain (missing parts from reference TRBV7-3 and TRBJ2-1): GAGVSQTPSNKVTEKGKYVELRCDPISGHTALYWYRQSLGQGPEFLIYFQGTGAADDSGLPNDRFFAVRPEGSVSTLKIQRTERGDSAVYLCASSLWRGPDNEQFFGPGTRLTVL.

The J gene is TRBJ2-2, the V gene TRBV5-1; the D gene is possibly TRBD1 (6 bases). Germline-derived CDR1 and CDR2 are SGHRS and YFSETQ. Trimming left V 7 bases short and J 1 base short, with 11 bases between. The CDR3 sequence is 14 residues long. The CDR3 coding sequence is TGCGCCAGCGCGAGGGGACAGAACACCGGGGAGCTGTTTTTT. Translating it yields CASARGQNTGELFF.